These 21 T cell receptor beta chains were sequenced from one sample in a study of T cell responses to AZD1222 COVID-19 vaccine. Here immunoSEQ multiplex PCR was the method, and the copy in TCRdb shows in-frame clones only, minus some. The sample lists approximately 120,000 clones; 89% were seen once. This material consisted of peripheral blood, taken 28 days after the second AZD1222 dose. Source of these receptors: an adult who received the AZD1222 COVID-19 vaccine.

The chain has TRBV28 and TRBJ2-7, with D maybe TRBD1 (5 bases). The CDR3 contains 15 residues. V was cut by 3 bases and J by 2 bases, with 14 bases left in between. In germline, CDR1 is MDHEN, CDR2 SYDVKM. CDR3 sequence: CASSFPARVTYEQYF. The CDR3 DNA follows: TGTGCCAGCAGTTTCCCGGCCAGGGTTACCTACGAGCAGTACTTC.

The chain joins TRBV2 to TRBJ2-7; 9 bases fit TRBD2. This CDR3 spans 14 amino acids. J was trimmed by 0 bases and V by 7 bases; bases with no gene match: 4. Per germline, CDR1 SNHLY and CDR2 FYNNEI. The CDR3: CASNQAGGSYEQYF. The CDR3, as DNA: TGTGCCAGCAATCAAGCGGGAGGCTCCTACGAGCAGTACTTC.

V is TRBV3-1 (or the pseudogene TRBV3-2) and J is TRBJ1-2, with D unclear. V shed 4 bases and J shed 8 bases, with 20 bases lying between them. Germline values: CDR1 LGHDT, CDR2 YNNKEL (reference sequence). The CDR3 runs 15 residues. The CDR3, as DNA: TGTGCCAGCAGCCTCTACGGCCAAAGGAATAGCGGCTACACCTTC. Translated, it gives CASSLYGQRNSGYTF.

The V call is TRBV4-2, the J call TRBJ2-5, with a possible D match to TRBD1 (6 bases). Trimming shortened V by 1 base and J by 6 bases, and 18 bases separated the two germline ends. The CDR3 is 16 residues long. Looked up from germline, CDR1 is LGHNA and CDR2 is YNFKEQ. CDR3 DNA: TGTGCCAGCAGCCAAGTAGGGACAATAGAAGTTCAGACCCAGTACTTC. It yields the protein CASSQVGTIEVQTQYF.

The J gene is TRBJ1-1, the V gene TRBV10-1; D perhaps matches TRBD1 (5 bases). The CDR3 has 9 residues. Germline CDR1 reads WNHNN; CDR2 reads SYGVQD (reference sequence). Trimming cost V 8 bases and J 11 bases, with 9 bases left between them. CDR3 loop: CASGKGAFF. The CDR3, as DNA: TGCGCCAGCGGCAAGGGGGCTTTCTTT.

The V and J genes are TRBV5-1 and TRBJ1-3; D is uncertain. Per the germline V gene, CDR1 is SGHRS and CDR2 is YFSETQ. The CDR3 has 15 amino acids. The V end lost 1 base, the J end lost 0 bases, and 8 bases lay between the germline ends. This chain's CDR3 is CASSLMGSSGNTIYF. The DNA of the CDR3 is TGCGCCAGCAGCTTGATGGGGAGCTCTGGAAACACCATATATTTT.

The chain uses TRBV6-5 and TRBJ1-1; possible D gene TRBD1, 6 bases. With 4 bases removed from V and 8 bases from J, the gap between germline ends came to 17 bases. From germline, CDR1 is MNHEY and CDR2 SVGAGI. This CDR3 region has 14 residues. CDR3 bases: TGTGCCAGCAGTTTAAAAGACTCCGGGACAGAAGCTTTCTTT. Its translation: CASSLKDSGTEAFF.

The chain couples TRBV30 to TRBJ1-3; D is unresolved. Germline V gene sequence: CDR1 GTSNPN, CDR2 SVGIG (reference sequence). Trimming stripped 6 bases from V and 2 bases from J, with 8 bases between. This CDR3 is 12 amino acids long. This CDR3 reads CACSTTGNTIYF. The DNA for the CDR3 is TGTGCCTGCTCGACAACTGGAAACACCATATATTTT. Full variable domain (missing parts from reference TRBV30 and TRBJ1-3): SQTIHQWPATLVQPVGSPLSLECTVEGTSNPNLYWYRQAAGRGLQLLFYSVGIGQISSEVPQNLSASRPQDRQFILSSKKLLLSDSGFYLCACSTTGNTIYFGEGSWLTVV.

The chain uses TRBV5-1 and TRBJ2-2; D is undetermined. V was pared by 0 bases and J by 2 bases, with 11 bases between. The CDR3 length is 16 residues. The germline V gene encodes CDR1 SGHRS and CDR2 YFSETQ. As DNA, the CDR3 is TGCGCCAGCAGCTTGGAGACCCAGTCCAACACCGGGGAGCTGTTTTTT. Encoded protein: CASSLETQSNTGELFF.

The rearrangement links TRBV9 to TRBJ2-3, with D uncertain. V shed 2 bases and J shed 5 bases, with 12 bases lying between them. The CDR3 loop spans 14 amino acids. Germline V CDR1 and CDR2: SGDLS, YYNGEE. The CDR3 sequence: CASSVPTPGDTQYF. CDR3 in DNA: TGTGCCAGCAGCGTGCCCACCCCCGGAGATACGCAGTATTTT.

The rearrangement joins TRBV4-1 to TRBJ1-5; TRBD1 matches at 8 bases. Unmatched junction bases numbered 6, after V lost 2 bases and J lost 0 bases. The V gene's germline CDR1 is MGHRA and CDR2 YSYEKL. There are 17 residues in the CDR3. DNA of the CDR3: TGCGCCAGCAGCCAAACAGGGGGGGGTTATAGCAATCAGCCCCAGCATTTT. It encodes CASSQTGGGYSNQPQHF.

The chain has TRBV5-4 and TRBJ2-3, with 10 bases aligning to TRBD2. The CDR3 totals 16 residues. Germline CDR1 and CDR2: SGHNT and YYREEE (reference sequence). V lost 2 bases and J lost 6; bases outside the gene matches: 9. The CDR3 loop reads CASSFKAGGLEDTQYF. The CDR3 bases are TGTGCCAGCAGCTTCAAAGCGGGGGGGCTCGAGGATACGCAGTATTTT.

The CDR3 sequence: CASSLGQGVRELFF. Here the CDR3 DNA reads TGTGCCAGCAGCCTTGGACAGGGTGTTCGGGAACTGTTTTTT. The chain joins TRBV5-6 to TRBJ1-4; the match to TRBD1 covers 8 bases. The V and J ends lost 4 bases and 12 bases, in that order; junction bases with no gene match: 11. The CDR3 consists of 14 residues. In germline, CDR1 is SGHDT, CDR2 YYEEEE.

With respect to this clone: A read error may produce the germline difference seen at one junction end. This rearrangement joins TRBV2 to TRBJ1-2; 7 bases align to TRBD1. This CDR3 has 12 amino acids. From germline, CDR1 is SNHLY and CDR2 FYNNEI. CDR3 DNA: TGTGCCAGCAGTGAGAGGGGGCCAGGGTTCCACTTC. This translates into CASSERGPGFHF.

The rearrangement uses TRBV6-6 and TRBJ1-2, with 11 bases identical to TRBD1. After removal of 7 bases from V and 7 bases from J, the junction contained 14 bases not matched to a gene. CDR3 length: 16 residues. The V gene's germline CDR1 is MNHNY and CDR2 SVGAGI (reference sequence). The DNA of the CDR3 is TGTGCCAGCACCGAAAGGCAGGGACAGGGGGTCTTTGGCTACACCTTC. Its translation: CASTERQGQGVFGYTF.

This chain connects TRBV10-1 to TRBJ2-5, with D possibly TRBD1 on 6 matching bases. The CDR3 has 14 residues. Germline V CDR1 and CDR2: WNHNN, SYGVQD (reference sequence). Trimming took 6 bases from V and 1 from J, leaving 12 bases between them. The CDR3: CASRITGTQETQYF. CDR3 sequence (DNA): TGCGCCAGCAGGATCACAGGGACCCAAGAGACCCAGTACTTC.

This sequence joins TRBV5-1 and TRBJ1-2; D perhaps matches TRBD1 (5 bases). The V gene lost 2 bases and the J gene lost 4 bases, with 15 bases spanning the gap. The CDR3 extends over 15 amino acids. Germline V gene lookup returns CDR1 SGHRS and CDR2 YFSETQ. The CDR3 region has the DNA TGCGCCAGCAGCTTCACCCTCATTGACAGCTATGGCTACACCTTC. It encodes CASSFTLIDSYGYTF.

The V call is TRBV27, the J call TRBJ2-5; D possibly corresponds to TRBD1 (6 bases). The CDR3 is 15 amino acids. Trimming cost V 7 bases and J 1 base, with 16 bases left between them. CDR1 and CDR2 (germline): MNHEY, SMNVEV (reference sequence). As DNA, the CDR3 is TGTGCCAGCACGCCCCTCGGACAGCCCCAAGAGACCCAGTACTTC. Protein sequence: CASTPLGQPQETQYF.

V gene TRBV10-3 combines with J gene TRBJ1-1; tentatively, D is TRBD1 (5 bases). The CDR3 is 13 residues long. Per germline, CDR1 ENHRY and CDR2 SYGVKD. Trimming cost V 8 bases and J 2 bases, with 12 bases left between them. CDR3 sequence reads: CAIGATSNTEAFF. CDR3 coding DNA: TGTGCCATCGGGGCAACCTCTAACACTGAAGCTTTCTTT.

This chain connects TRBV6-5 to TRBJ1-1, with a tentative D call TRBD1 (5 bases). This CDR3 is built from 15 residues. Per the germline V gene, CDR1 is MNHEY and CDR2 is SVGAGI. Between the trimmed V and J ends, which lost 0 bases and 3 bases, there was a span of 11 bases. The CDR3 is CASSYSGALDTEAFF. CDR3 bases: TGTGCCAGCAGTTACTCCGGGGCCCTTGACACTGAAGCTTTCTTT.

The genes are TRBV19 and TRBJ2-1; D gene unclear. The CDR3 length is 13 residues. CDR1 and CDR2 (germline): LNHDA, SQIVND (reference sequence). V was trimmed by 0 bases and J by 10 bases, leaving 10 bases between them. CDR3 sequence: CASSIDQLKEQFF. In DNA, the CDR3 is TGTGCCAGTAGTATAGATCAACTCAAAGAGCAGTTCTTC.